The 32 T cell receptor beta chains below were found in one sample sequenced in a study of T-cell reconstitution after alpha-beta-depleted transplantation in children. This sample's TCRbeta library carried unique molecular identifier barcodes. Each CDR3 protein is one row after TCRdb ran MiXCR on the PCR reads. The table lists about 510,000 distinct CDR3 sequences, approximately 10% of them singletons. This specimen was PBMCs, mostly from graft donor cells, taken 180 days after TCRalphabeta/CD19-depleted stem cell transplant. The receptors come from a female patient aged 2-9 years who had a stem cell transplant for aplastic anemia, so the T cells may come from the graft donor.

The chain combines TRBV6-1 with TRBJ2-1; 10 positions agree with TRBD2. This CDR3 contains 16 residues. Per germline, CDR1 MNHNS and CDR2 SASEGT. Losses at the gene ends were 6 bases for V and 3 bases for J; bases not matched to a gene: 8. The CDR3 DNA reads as TGTGCCAGCAGCCACCTACTAGCGGGACTCTACAATGAGCAGTTCTTC. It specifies CASSHLLAGLYNEQFF.

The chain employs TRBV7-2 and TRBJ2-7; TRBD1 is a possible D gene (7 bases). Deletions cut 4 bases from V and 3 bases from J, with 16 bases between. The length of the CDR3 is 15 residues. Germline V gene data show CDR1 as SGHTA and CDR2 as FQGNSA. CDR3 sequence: CASSSEGARSYEQYF. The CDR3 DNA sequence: TGTGCCAGCAGCTCGGAGGGGGCGCGGAGCTACGAGCAGTACTTC.

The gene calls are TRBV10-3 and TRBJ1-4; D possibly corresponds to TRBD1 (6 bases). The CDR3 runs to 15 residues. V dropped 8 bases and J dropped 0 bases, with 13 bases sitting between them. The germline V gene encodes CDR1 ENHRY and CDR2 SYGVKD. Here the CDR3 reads CAIRGGPSTNEKLFF. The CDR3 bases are TGTGCCATCCGAGGGGGACCGTCAACTAATGAAAAACTGTTTTTT.

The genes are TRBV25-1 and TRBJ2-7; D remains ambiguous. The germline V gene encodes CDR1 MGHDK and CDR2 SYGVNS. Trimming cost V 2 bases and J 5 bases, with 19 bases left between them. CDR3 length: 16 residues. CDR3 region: CASSELPQFGGDEQYV. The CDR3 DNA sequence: TGTGCCAGCAGTGAACTCCCCCAATTTGGTGGGGACGAGCAGTACGTC.

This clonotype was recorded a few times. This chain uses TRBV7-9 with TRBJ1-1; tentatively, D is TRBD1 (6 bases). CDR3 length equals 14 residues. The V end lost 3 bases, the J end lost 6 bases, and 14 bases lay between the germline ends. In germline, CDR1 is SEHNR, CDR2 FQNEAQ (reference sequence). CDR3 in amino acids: CASSFQSQGSEAFF. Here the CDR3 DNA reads TGTGCCAGCAGCTTTCAGTCACAGGGCTCTGAAGCTTTCTTT. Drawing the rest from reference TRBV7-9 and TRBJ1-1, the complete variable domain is DTGVSQNPRHKITKRGQNVTFRCDPISEHNRLYWYRQTLGQGPEFLTYFQNEAQLEKSRLLSDRFSAERPKGSFSTLEIQRTEQGDSAMYLCASSFQSQGSEAFFGQGTRLTVV.

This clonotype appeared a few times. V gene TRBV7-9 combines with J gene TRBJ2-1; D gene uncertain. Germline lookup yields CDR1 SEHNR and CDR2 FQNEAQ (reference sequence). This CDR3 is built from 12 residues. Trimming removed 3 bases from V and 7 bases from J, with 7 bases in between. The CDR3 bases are TGTGCCAGCAGCTTTTACTCAAATGAGCAGTTCTTC. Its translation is CASSFYSNEQFF.

This CDR3 reads CASSSPGRTKETQYF. CDR3 coding DNA: TGTGCCAGCAGTTCCCCGGGACGGACAAAAGAGACCCAGTACTTC. This chain links TRBV6-5 with TRBJ2-5, with D perhaps assigned TRBD1 or TRBD2 (5 bases each). V was trimmed by 4 bases and J by 3 bases, leaving 15 bases between them. The germline CDR1 and CDR2 sequences are MNHEY and SVGAGI. This CDR3 is built from 15 residues.

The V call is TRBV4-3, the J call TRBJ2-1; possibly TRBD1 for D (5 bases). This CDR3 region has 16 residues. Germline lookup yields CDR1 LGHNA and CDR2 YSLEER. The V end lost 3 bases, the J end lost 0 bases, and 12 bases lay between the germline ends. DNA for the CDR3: TGCGCCAGCAGCCAGATCGACAGAACCTCCTACAATGAGCAGTTCTTC. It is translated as CASSQIDRTSYNEQFF.

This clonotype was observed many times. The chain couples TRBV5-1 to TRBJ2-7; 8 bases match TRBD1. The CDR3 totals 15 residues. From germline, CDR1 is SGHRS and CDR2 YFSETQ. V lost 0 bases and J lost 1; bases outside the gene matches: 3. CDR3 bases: TGCGCCAGCAGCTTGGAAGGGACAGGTTCCTACGAGCAGTACGTC. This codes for CASSLEGTGSYEQYV.

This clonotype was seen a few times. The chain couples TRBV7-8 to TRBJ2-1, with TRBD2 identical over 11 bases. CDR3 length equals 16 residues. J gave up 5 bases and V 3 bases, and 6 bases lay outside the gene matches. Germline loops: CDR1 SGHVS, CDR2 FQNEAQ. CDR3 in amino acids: CASSFNLAGGNNEQFF. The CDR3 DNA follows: TGTGCCAGCAGCTTCAACCTAGCGGGGGGCAACAATGAGCAGTTCTTC.

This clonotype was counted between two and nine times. The CDR3 protein is CASSLGTYRQETQYF. In DNA, the CDR3 is TGTGCCAGCAGCTTGGGGACATATCGCCAAGAGACCCAGTACTTC. This chain joins TRBV5-6 and TRBJ2-5; TRBD1 is a possible D gene (5 bases). CDR3 length: 15 residues. From germline, CDR1 is SGHDT and CDR2 YYEEEE. Trimming took off 0 bases at V and 1 base at J, with 10 bases between the two ends. Complete variable domain (other parts from reference TRBV5-6 and TRBJ2-5): DAGVTQSPTHLIKTRGQQVTLRCSPKSGHDTVSWYQQALGQGPQFIFQYYEEEERQRGNFPDRFSGHQFPNYSSELNVNALLLGDSALYLCASSLGTYRQETQYFGPGTRLLVL.

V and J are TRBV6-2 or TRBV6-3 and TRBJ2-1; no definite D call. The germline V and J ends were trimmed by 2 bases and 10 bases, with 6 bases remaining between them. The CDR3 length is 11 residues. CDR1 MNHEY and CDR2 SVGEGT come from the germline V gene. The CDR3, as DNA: TGTGCCAGCAGTTACACACTGGAGCAGTTCTTC. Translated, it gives CASSYTLEQFF.

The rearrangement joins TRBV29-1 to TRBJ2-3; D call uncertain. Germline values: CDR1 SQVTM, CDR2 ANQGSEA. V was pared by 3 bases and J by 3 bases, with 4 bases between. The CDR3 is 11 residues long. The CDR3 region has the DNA TGCAGCGTTGAGTTGACAGATACGCAGTATTTT. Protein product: CSVELTDTQYF.

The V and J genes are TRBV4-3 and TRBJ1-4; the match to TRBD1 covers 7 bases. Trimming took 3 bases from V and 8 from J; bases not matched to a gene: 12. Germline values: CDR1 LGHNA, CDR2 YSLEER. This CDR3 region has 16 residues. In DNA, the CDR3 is TGCGCCAGCAGCCAGAGCCCAGGGGGAAGCTTGGAAAAACTGTTTTTT. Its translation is CASSQSPGGSLEKLFF.

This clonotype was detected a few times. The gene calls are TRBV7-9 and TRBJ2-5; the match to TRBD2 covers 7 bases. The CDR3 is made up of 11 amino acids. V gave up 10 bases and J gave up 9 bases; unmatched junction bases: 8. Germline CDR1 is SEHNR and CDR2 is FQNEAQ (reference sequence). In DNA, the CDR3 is TGTGCCACTCCGATAGGGAGGGCCCAGTACTTC. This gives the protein CATPIGRAQYF. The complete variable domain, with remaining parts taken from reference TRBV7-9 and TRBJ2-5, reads DTGVSQNPRHKITKRGQNVTFRCDPISEHNRLYWYRQTLGQGPEFLTYFQNEAQLEKSRLLSDRFSAERPKGSFSTLEIQRTEQGDSAMYLCATPIGRAQYFGPGTRLLVL.

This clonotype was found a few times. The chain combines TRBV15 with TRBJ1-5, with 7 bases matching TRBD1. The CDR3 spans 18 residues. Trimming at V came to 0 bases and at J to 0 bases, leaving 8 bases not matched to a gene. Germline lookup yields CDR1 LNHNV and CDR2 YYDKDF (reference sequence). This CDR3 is CATSRDRTGTDSNQPQHF. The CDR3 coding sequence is TGTGCCACCAGCAGAGACCGGACCGGGACAGATAGCAATCAGCCCCAGCATTTT.

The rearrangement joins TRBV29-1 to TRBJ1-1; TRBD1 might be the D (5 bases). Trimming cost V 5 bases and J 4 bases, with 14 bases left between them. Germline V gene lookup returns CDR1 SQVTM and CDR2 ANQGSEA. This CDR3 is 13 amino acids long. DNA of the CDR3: TGCAGCGTTTCTCGGGGGTCGAGCACTGAAGCTTTCTTT. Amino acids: CSVSRGSSTEAFF.

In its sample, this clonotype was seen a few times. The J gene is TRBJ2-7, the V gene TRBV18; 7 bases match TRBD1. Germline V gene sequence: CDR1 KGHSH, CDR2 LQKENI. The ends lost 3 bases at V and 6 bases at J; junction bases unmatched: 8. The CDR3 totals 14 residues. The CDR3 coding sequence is TGTGCCAGCTCACCCCAACAGGGGAGCGCCGAGCAGTACGTC. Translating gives CASSPQQGSAEQYV.

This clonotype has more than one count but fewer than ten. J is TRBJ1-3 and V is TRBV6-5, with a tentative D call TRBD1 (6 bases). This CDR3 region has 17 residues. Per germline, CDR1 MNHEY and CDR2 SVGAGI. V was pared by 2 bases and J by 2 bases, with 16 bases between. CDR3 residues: CASSYNPQGPTGNTIYF. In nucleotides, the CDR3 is TGTGCCAGCAGTTACAACCCCCAGGGGCCCACTGGAAACACCATATATTTT.

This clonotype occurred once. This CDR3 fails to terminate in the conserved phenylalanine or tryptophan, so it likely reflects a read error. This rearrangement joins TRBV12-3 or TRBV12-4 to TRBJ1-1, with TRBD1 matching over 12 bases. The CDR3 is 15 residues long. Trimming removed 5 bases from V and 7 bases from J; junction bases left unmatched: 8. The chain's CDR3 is CASSGTGGLNGEAFL. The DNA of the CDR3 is TGTGCCAGCAGTGGGACAGGGGGCCTGAACGGTGAAGCTTTCTTG.

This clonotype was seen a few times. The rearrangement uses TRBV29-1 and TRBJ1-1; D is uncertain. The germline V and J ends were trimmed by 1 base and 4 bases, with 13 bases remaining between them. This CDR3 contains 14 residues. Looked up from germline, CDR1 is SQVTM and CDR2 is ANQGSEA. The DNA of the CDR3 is TGCAGCGTTGAAGCTCGATGGGAGGCCACTGAAGCTTTCTTT. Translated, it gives CSVEARWEATEAFF.

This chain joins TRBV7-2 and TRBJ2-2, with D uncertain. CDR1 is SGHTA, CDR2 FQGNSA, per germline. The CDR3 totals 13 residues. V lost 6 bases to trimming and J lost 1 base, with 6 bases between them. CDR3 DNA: TGTGCCAGCAGACCAATGAACACCGGGGAGCTGTTTTTT. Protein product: CASRPMNTGELFF.

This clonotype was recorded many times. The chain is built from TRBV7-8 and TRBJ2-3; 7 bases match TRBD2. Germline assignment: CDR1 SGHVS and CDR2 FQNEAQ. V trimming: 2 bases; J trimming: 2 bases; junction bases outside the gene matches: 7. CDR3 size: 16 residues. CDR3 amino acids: CASSLWWTRNTDTQYF. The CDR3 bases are TGTGCCAGCAGCTTATGGTGGACTAGAAACACAGATACGCAGTATTTT.

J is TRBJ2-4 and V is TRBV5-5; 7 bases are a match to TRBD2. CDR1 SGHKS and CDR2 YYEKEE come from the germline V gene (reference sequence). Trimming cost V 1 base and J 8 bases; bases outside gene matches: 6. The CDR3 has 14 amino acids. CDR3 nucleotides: TGTGCCAGCAGCTTGACCGCGGGAGAGGACATTCAGTACTTC. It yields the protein CASSLTAGEDIQYF.

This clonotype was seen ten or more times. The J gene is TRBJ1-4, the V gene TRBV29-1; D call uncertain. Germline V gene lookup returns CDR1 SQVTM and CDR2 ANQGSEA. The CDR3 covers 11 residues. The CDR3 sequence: CRHRMGEKLFF. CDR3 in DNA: TGCAGGCACCGGATGGGTGAAAAACTGTTTTTT.

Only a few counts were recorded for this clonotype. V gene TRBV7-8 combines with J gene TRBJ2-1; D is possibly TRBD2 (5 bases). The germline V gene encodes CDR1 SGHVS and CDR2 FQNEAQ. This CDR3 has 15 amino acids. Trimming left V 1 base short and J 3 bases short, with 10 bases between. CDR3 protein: CASSLGGVGYNEQFF. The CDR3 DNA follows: TGTGCCAGCAGCTTAGGGGGAGTCGGCTACAATGAGCAGTTCTTC.

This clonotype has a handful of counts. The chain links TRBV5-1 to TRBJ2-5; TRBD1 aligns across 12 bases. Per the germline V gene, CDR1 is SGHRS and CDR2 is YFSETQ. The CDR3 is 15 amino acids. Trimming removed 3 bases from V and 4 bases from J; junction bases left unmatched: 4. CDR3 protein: CASSWGDRGPETQYF. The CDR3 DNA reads TGCGCCAGCAGCTGGGGGGACAGGGGGCCAGAGACCCAGTACTTC.

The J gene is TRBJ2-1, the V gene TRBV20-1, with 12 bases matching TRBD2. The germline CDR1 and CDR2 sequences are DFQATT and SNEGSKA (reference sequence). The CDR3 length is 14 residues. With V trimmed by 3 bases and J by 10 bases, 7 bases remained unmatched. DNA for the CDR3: TGCAGTGCTAGGACGACTAGCGGGAGCGTAGAGCAGTTCTTC. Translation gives CSARTTSGSVEQFF.

CDR3: CAWSVQAGVDTGELFF. The CDR3 nucleotides are TGTGCCTGGAGTGTACAAGCGGGAGTTGACACCGGGGAGCTGTTTTTT. The chain couples TRBV30 to TRBJ2-2; 8 bases agree with TRBD2. Germline-derived CDR1 and CDR2 are GTSNPN and SVGIG (reference sequence). The CDR3 spans 16 residues. J was trimmed by 3 bases and V by 0 bases; bases with no gene match: 6.

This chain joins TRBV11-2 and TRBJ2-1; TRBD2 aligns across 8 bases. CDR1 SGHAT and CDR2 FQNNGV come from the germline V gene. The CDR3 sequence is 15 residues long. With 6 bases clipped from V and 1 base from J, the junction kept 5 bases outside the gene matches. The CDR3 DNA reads TGTGCCAGCAGTTCCAAGCGGGAGTCCTACAATGAGCAGTTCTTC. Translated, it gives CASSSKRESYNEQFF.

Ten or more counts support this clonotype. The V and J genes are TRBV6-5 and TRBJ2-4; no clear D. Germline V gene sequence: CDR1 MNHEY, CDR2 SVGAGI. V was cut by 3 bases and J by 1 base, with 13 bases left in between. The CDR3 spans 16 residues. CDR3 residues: CASSYTPDGAKNIQYF. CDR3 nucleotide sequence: TGTGCCAGCAGTTATACCCCTGACGGGGCCAAAAACATTCAGTACTTC.

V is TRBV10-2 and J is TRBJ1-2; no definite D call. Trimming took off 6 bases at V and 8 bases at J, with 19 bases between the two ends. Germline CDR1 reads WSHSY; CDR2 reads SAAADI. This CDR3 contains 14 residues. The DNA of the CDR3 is TGCGCCAGCAGATATTCCCTTTTTCTCCGGGGCTACACCTTC. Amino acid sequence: CASRYSLFLRGYTF.